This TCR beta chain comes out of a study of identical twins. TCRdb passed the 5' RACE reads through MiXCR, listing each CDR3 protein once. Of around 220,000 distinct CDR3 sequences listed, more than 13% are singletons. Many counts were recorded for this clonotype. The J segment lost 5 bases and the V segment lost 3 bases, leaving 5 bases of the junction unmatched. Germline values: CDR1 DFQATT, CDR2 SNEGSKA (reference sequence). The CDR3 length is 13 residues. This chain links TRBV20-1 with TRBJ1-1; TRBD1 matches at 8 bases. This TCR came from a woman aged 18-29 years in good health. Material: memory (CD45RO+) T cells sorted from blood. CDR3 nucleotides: TGCAGTGCTAGTCCGGGACAGGTGACTGAAGCTTTCTTT. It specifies CSASPGQVTEAFF.